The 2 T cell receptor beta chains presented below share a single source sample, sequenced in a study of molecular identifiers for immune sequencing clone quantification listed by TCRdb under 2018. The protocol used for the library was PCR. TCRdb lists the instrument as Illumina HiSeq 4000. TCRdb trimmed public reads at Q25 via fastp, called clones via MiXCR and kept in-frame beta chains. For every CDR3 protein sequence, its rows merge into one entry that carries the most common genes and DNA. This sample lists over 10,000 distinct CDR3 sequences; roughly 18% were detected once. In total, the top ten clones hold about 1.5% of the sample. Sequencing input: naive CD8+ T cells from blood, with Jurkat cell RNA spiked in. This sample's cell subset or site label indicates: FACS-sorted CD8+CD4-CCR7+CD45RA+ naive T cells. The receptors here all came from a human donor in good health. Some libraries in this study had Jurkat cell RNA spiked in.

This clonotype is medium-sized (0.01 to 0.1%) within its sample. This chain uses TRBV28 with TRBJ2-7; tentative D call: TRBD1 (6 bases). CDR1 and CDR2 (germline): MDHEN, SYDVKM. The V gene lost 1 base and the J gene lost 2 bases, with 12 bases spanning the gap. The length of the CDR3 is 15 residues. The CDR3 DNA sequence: TGTGCCAGCAGTTTATTGGGGGCGAGTCCCTACGAGCAGTACTTC. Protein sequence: CASSLLGASPYEQYF.

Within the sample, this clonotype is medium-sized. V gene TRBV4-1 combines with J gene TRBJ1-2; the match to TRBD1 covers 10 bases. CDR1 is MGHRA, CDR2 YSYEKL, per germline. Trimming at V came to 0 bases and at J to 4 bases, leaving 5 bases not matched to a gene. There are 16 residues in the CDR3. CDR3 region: CASSQEVGTGAYGYTF. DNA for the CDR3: TGCGCCAGCAGCCAAGAAGTAGGGACAGGGGCCTATGGCTACACCTTC.